The 5 T cell receptor beta chains below all came from one sample that was sequenced in a study of blood T cell repertoires in COVID-19. TCRdb's table, derived via immunoSEQ multiplex PCR, lists solely in-frame clones and lacks some. The table shows a few hundred thousand clones, with around 80% occurring only once. The sequenced sample was peripheral blood. Source of these receptors: a woman aged 40-49 years who had recovered from COVID-19.

The chain carries TRBV4-1 and TRBJ1-5; the D gene is possibly TRBD1 (5 bases). V was pared by 0 bases and J by 3 bases, with 15 bases between. Germline V gene data show CDR1 as MGHRA and CDR2 as YSYEKL. The CDR3 consists of 17 residues. Here the CDR3 DNA reads TGCGCCAGCAGCCAAGACCCGACAGCAGCAATCAATCAGCCCCAGCATTTT. Amino acids: CASSQDPTAAINQPQHF.

The rearrangement joins TRBV5-4 to TRBJ2-6, with 7 bases aligning to TRBD1. J gave up 0 bases and V 2 bases, and 2 bases lay outside the gene matches. The length of the CDR3 is 16 residues. From germline, CDR1 is SGHNT and CDR2 YYREEE (reference sequence). The CDR3 is CASSFKGASGANVLTF. DNA of the CDR3: TGTGCCAGCAGCTTTAAGGGGGCCTCTGGGGCCAACGTCCTGACTTTC.

The rearrangement uses TRBV18 and TRBJ2-7; perhaps TRBD1 as D (5 bases). With 2 bases removed from V and 6 bases from J, the gap between germline ends came to 17 bases. CDR3 length: 15 amino acids. Germline V gives CDR1 KGHSH, CDR2 LQKENI. The CDR3 DNA sequence: TGTGCCAGCTCACCAAACAGGCAGAGCTCGGCCGAGCAGTACTTC. It is translated as CASSPNRQSSAEQYF.

This chain uses TRBV6-6 with TRBJ2-4; no clear D gene. CDR1 is MNHNY, CDR2 SVGAGI, per germline (reference sequence). CDR3 length: 10 residues. V lost 10 bases, J lost 3 bases, and 4 bases lay in between. The CDR3 is CATFKNIQYF. The CDR3 DNA sequence: TGTGCCACCTTCAAAAACATTCAGTACTTC.

The chain recombines TRBV30 with TRBJ1-1, with TRBD1 matching over 7 bases. Per the germline V gene, CDR1 is GTSNPN and CDR2 is SVGIG (reference sequence). Trimming removed 4 bases from V and 3 bases from J; junction bases left unmatched: 5. CDR3 length: 13 residues. The CDR3: CAWNRGGDTEAFF. The CDR3 DNA is TGTGCCTGGAACAGGGGTGGGGACACTGAAGCTTTCTTT.